The sequence of this T cell receptor beta chain was determined in a study of graft-versus-host responses after intestinal transplantation. On the study more broadly: Tacrolimus plus steroids were given to all recipients for approximately three years, preceded by anti-thymocyte globulin induction.

Notes on the study in general: In patients with graft-donor T cell macrochimerism, allograft graft-versus-host to host-versus-graft clonal ratios were high. The recipient marrow held GvH clones, and some of them showed up first in ileum or blood.

A remark on this clone: Antigen specificity is unknown.

The CDR3 runs to 13 residues. Trimming shortened V by 0 bases and J by 7 bases, and 8 bases separated the two germline ends. CDR1 is SGDLS and CDR2 is YYNGEE in the germline V gene. Profiled with immunoSEQ multiplex PCR; TCRdb holds only in-frame clones, not every one. In the table there are 9,900 or so clones, approximately 87% of which are singletons. The V call is TRBV9, the J call TRBJ1-3; D uncertain. Material: PBMCs, obtained approximately 240 days after intestinal transplant. This TCR came from a human patient who received an intestinal transplant, so some T cells may come from the graft donor. The CDR3 region is CASSVGRWNTIYF. In DNA, the CDR3 is TGTGCCAGCAGCGTAGGGAGATGGAACACCATATATTTT. The whole variable domain, filled in from reference TRBV9 and TRBJ1-3, reads DSGVTQTPKHLITATGQRVTLRCSPRSGDLSVYWYQQSLDQGLQFLIQYYNGEERAKGNILERFSAQQFPDLHSELNLSSLELGDSALYFCASSVGRWNTIYFGEGSWLTVV.